These 26 T cell receptor beta chains were sequenced from one sample in a study of blood T cell repertoires in COVID-19. Profiled with immunoSEQ multiplex PCR; TCRdb holds only in-frame clones, not every one. The sample records tens of thousands of clones, approximately 89% being singletons. Sequenced: peripheral blood. Receptors originate from a human donor with active COVID-19. The donor label of this sample is uncertain.

This chain connects TRBV24-1 to TRBJ1-6, with D tentatively TRBD1 (5 bases). The CDR3 loop spans 14 amino acids. The germline CDR1 and CDR2 sequences are KGHDR and SFDVKD. V lost 5 bases and J lost 9, with 13 bases in between. Here the CDR3 reads CATSAEGTASPLHF. In nucleotides, the CDR3 is TGTGCCACCAGTGCTGAGGGGACTGCTTCACCCCTCCACTTT.

The count of this clone is one. V and J are TRBV29-1 and TRBJ2-7; 8 positions agree with TRBD1. The junction had 8 bases not matched to a gene; V was cut back by 4 bases and J by 6 bases. The CDR3 has 13 residues. Germline CDR1 and CDR2: SQVTM and ANQGSEA. The DNA for the CDR3 is TGCAGCGTTGTAGGACAGGGACCACTCGAGCAGTACTTC. Translation: CSVVGQGPLEQYF.

The CDR3 region is CASSPFSGGGAFSYEQYF. The CDR3 DNA reads as TGTGCCAGCAGTCCATTCTCGGGTGGGGGGGCCTTCTCCTACGAGCAGTACTTC. This chain joins TRBV28 and TRBJ2-7; possibly TRBD2 for D (7 bases). The V and J ends lost 5 bases and 0 bases respectively, with 23 bases between them. The germline V gene has CDR1 MDHEN and CDR2 SYDVKM. This CDR3 is 18 amino acids long.

This sequence joins TRBV5-1 and TRBJ2-7, with a possible D match to TRBD1 (5 bases). In germline, CDR1 is SGHRS, CDR2 YFSETQ. The V end lost 0 bases, the J end lost 1 base, and 8 bases lay between the germline ends. This CDR3 spans 14 amino acids. CDR3 nucleotide sequence: TGCGCCAGCAGCTTGGAGACAGAGTCCTACGAGCAGTACTTC. This encodes CASSLETESYEQYF.

This sequence joins TRBV19 and TRBJ2-3; perhaps TRBD2 as D (7 bases). The length of the CDR3 is 14 residues. Germline CDR1 and CDR2: LNHDA and SQIVND (reference sequence). Trimming removed 9 bases from V and 4 bases from J, with 17 bases in between. In nucleotides, the CDR3 is TGTGCCAGCGGCCCTGGGGGGGCCCCAGATACGCAGTATTTT. Protein: CASGPGGAPDTQYF.

V gene TRBV3-1 (or the pseudogene TRBV3-2) combines with J gene TRBJ2-5; 9 positions agree with TRBD2. Germline assignment: CDR1 LGHDT and CDR2 YNNKEL (reference sequence). The CDR3 has 14 amino acids. The junction had 2 bases not matched to a gene; V was cut back by 5 bases and J by 1 base. CDR3: CASSSSGTQETQYF. The CDR3 DNA reads TGTGCCAGCAGCTCTAGCGGGACCCAAGAGACCCAGTACTTC.

This chain joins TRBV19 and TRBJ2-1; the match to TRBD2 covers 9 bases. Germline V gene lookup returns CDR1 LNHDA and CDR2 SQIVND (reference sequence). Unmatched junction bases numbered 3, after V lost 1 base and J lost 2 bases. CDR3 length: 16 residues. The CDR3 is CASSIGVAGAYNEQFF. The CDR3 DNA sequence: TGTGCCAGTAGTATAGGGGTAGCGGGGGCCTACAATGAGCAGTTCTTC.

The chain couples TRBV6-2 or TRBV6-3 to TRBJ2-5, with D perhaps matching TRBD1 (6 bases). The V end lost 2 bases, the J end lost 1 base, and 8 bases lay between the germline ends. This CDR3 region has 14 residues. From germline, CDR1 is MNHEY and CDR2 SVGEGT. The CDR3 DNA reads as TGTGCCAGCAGTTACACAGGGCCCCAAGAGACCCAGTACTTC. This translates into CASSYTGPQETQYF.

Comment on this clone: The germline gene is not matched at one end of the junction; a read error may be the cause. The gene calls are TRBV7-7 and TRBJ1-5, with a weak D call TRBD1 (6 bases). The V gene's germline CDR1 is SSHAT and CDR2 FNYEAQ (reference sequence). This CDR3 region has 17 residues. CDR3 bases: TGTGCTAGCAGCTCCGGAGAGAAAGGGGGTATAGATCAGCCCCAGCATTTT. It yields the protein CASSSGEKGGIDQPQHF.

The chain has TRBV28 and TRBJ1-5; 10 bases agree with TRBD1. After removal of 3 bases from V and 7 bases from J, the junction contained 6 bases not matched to a gene. The CDR3 length is 15 residues. Germline lookup yields CDR1 MDHEN and CDR2 SYDVKM. This CDR3 is CASSFQTGGGQPQHF. CDR3 DNA: TGTGCCAGCAGTTTTCAGACAGGGGGCGGACAGCCCCAGCATTTT. The full variable domain, completed using reference TRBV28 and TRBJ1-5, is DVKVTQSSRYLVKRTGEKVFLECVQDMDHENMFWYRQDPGLGLRLIYFSYDVKMKEKGDIPEGYSVSREKKERFSLILESASTNQTSMYLCASSFQTGGGQPQHFGDGTRLSIL.

This clone has a single count. CDR3 sequence: CATSRIPGQGADEQFF. In DNA, the CDR3 is TGTGCCACCAGCAGAATTCCGGGACAGGGGGCAGATGAGCAGTTCTTC. V usage is TRBV15 and J usage is TRBJ2-1, with 12 bases lining up with TRBD1. Per the germline V gene, CDR1 is LNHNV and CDR2 is YYDKDF (reference sequence). This CDR3 spans 16 amino acids. With V trimmed by 2 bases and J by 8 bases, 7 bases remained unmatched.

V usage is TRBV11-2 and J usage is TRBJ2-1, with D possibly matching TRBD1 (7 bases). This CDR3 comprises 16 residues. Germline CDR1 SGHAT, CDR2 FQNNGV. The V and J ends lost 5 bases and 5 bases respectively, with 19 bases between them. The CDR3: CASSARGTEEDNEQFF. In DNA form, the CDR3 reads TGTGCCAGCAGCGCTCGGGGGACAGAAGAAGACAATGAGCAGTTCTTC.

Here the CDR3 DNA reads TGTGCCAGCAGCTCGCGGATCCAGGGGACGCATACGCAGTATTTT. It is translated as CASSSRIQGTHTQYF. V usage is TRBV14 and J usage is TRBJ2-3; tentative D call: TRBD1 (6 bases). This CDR3 comprises 15 residues. Germline V lookup: CDR1 SGHDN, CDR2 FVKESK. Trimming cost V 5 bases and J 7 bases, with 19 bases left between them.

This rearrangement joins TRBV19 to TRBJ2-7, with a possible D match to TRBD1 (6 bases). V was trimmed by 2 bases and J by 6 bases, leaving 17 bases between them. CDR1 is LNHDA and CDR2 is SQIVND in the germline V gene (reference sequence). There are 15 residues in the CDR3. This CDR3 reads CASSITNGQGSEQYF. Here the CDR3 DNA reads TGTGCCAGTAGTATAACTAACGGGCAGGGGAGCGAGCAGTACTTC.

This chain's CDR3 is CASSIVQGGEKLFF. CDR3 coding DNA: TGTGCCAGTAGTATAGTCCAGGGCGGTGAAAAACTGTTTTTT. The rearrangement uses TRBV19 and TRBJ1-4; D might be TRBD1 (5 bases). Trimming stripped 1 base from V and 7 bases from J, with 10 bases between. The length of the CDR3 is 14 residues. The germline gives CDR1 LNHDA, CDR2 SQIVND (reference sequence).

This clone was seen only a few times. V is TRBV28 and J is TRBJ2-3; TRBD2 matches at 10 bases. The ends lost 5 bases at V and 0 bases at J; junction bases unmatched: 8. Germline V gene data show CDR1 as MDHEN and CDR2 as SYDVKM. The CDR3 extends over 17 amino acids. CDR3 sequence (DNA): TGTGCCAGCAGTCTAGCGGGAGATCATCATAGCACAGATACGCAGTATTTT. This sequence encodes CASSLAGDHHSTDTQYF.

V gene TRBV10-2 combines with J gene TRBJ2-7, with 9 bases identical to TRBD1. Germline trimming cut 4 bases from V and 4 bases from J; bases unmatched to any gene: 2. Per germline, CDR1 WSHSY and CDR2 SAAADI. The CDR3 extends over 13 amino acids. CDR3 residues: CASSATGGYEQYF. The CDR3 DNA is TGCGCCAGCAGTGCGACAGGGGGTTACGAGCAGTACTTC.

The gene calls are TRBV28 and TRBJ2-7; D might be TRBD2 (5 bases). This CDR3 has 16 amino acids. Germline values: CDR1 MDHEN, CDR2 SYDVKM. V was pared by 5 bases and J by 3 bases, with 20 bases between. The CDR3 region is CASSPLDWDVGYEQYF. The CDR3 nucleotides are TGTGCCAGCAGTCCGCTGGACTGGGATGTCGGCTACGAGCAGTACTTC.

J is TRBJ2-7 and V is TRBV7-6, with a weak D call TRBD1 (6 bases). Germline CDR1 is SGHVS and CDR2 is FNYEAQ. CDR3 length: 13 residues. V lost 3 bases, J lost 3 bases, and 9 bases lay in between. This chain's CDR3 is CASSFQTGYEQYF. In nucleotides, the CDR3 is TGTGCCAGCAGCTTCCAGACAGGCTACGAGCAGTACTTC.

This chain uses TRBV27 with TRBJ2-7, with 9 positions matching TRBD1. Germline lookup yields CDR1 MNHEY and CDR2 SMNVEV (reference sequence). The CDR3 contains 12 residues. V lost 4 bases to trimming and J lost 6 bases; unmatched junction nucleotides: 1. CDR3 DNA sequence: TGTGCCAGCAGTTGGACAGGGGCCGAGCAGTACTTC. Amino acids: CASSWTGAEQYF.

The DNA for the CDR3 is TGTGCCAGCCTTAACACTGAAGCTTTCTTT. This encodes CASLNTEAFF. The chain recombines TRBV21-1 with TRBJ1-1. TRBV21-1 is a listed pseudogene. The CDR3 length is 10 residues.

A single count supports this clone. The V gene is TRBV18, the J gene TRBJ2-6; 9 nucleotides align to TRBD1. Germline CDR1 is KGHSH and CDR2 is LQKENI. Trimming cost V 4 bases and J 1 base; bases outside gene matches: 5. The CDR3 has 17 residues. The CDR3 is CASSRGQGLSGANVLTF. The CDR3, as DNA: TGTGCCAGCTCACGGGGACAGGGACTATCTGGGGCCAACGTCCTGACTTTC.

This clone showed up just once. This chain joins TRBV2 and TRBJ1-2; 11 bases are a match to TRBD1. The length of the CDR3 is 16 residues. Germline values: CDR1 SNHLY, CDR2 FYNNEI. V lost 7 bases and J lost 1; bases outside the gene matches: 8. CDR3 nucleotide sequence: TGTGCCAGCATGCGGACAGGGGGCTTCGATAACTATGGCTACACCTTC. Translation gives CASMRTGGFDNYGYTF.

The gene calls are TRBV5-1 and TRBJ2-5; 10 bases are a match to TRBD1. V was clipped by 3 bases and J by 4 bases; unmatched bases: 12. This CDR3 contains 17 residues. Germline values: CDR1 SGHRS, CDR2 YFSETQ. CDR3 in DNA: TGCGCCAGCAGCTCCGGCACCGGGACAGGGGCAGGAGAGACCCAGTACTTC. This encodes CASSSGTGTGAGETQYF. The full variable domain, rest sourced from reference TRBV5-1 and TRBJ2-5, is KAGVTQTPRYLIKTRGQQVTLSCSPISGHRSVSWYQQTPGQGLQFLFEYFSETQRNKGNFPGRFSGRQFSNSRSEMNVSTLELGDSALYLCASSSGTGTGAGETQYFGPGTRLLVL.

This chain joins TRBV5-1 and TRBJ2-7; D is possibly TRBD2 (5 bases). This CDR3 has 11 residues. Germline V CDR1 and CDR2: SGHRS, YFSETQ. V lost 7 bases, J lost 4 bases, and 9 bases lay in between. CDR3 nucleotide sequence: TGCGCCAGCCTAGCCAGATACGAGCAGTACTTC. It yields the protein CASLARYEQYF.

This clone has only one observation. The chain employs TRBV19 and TRBJ2-7; D is possibly TRBD1 (5 bases). Trimming pared 2 bases from V and 6 bases from J, leaving 11 bases between. Germline CDR1 LNHDA, CDR2 SQIVND (reference sequence). This CDR3 is built from 13 residues. The CDR3 coding sequence is TGTGCCAGTAGTATAAGCCAGGGTAGCGAGCAGTACTTC. Encoded protein: CASSISQGSEQYF.